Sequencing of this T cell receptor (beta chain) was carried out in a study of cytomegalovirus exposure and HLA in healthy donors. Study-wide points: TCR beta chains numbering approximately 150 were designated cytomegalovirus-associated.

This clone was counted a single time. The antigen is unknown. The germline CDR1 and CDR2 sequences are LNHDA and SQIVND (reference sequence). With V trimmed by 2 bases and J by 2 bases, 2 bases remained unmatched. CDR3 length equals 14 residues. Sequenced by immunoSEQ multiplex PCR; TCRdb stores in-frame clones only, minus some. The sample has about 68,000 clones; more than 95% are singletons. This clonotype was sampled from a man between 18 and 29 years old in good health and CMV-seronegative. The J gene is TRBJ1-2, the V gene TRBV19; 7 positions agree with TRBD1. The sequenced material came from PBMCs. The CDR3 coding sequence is TGTGCCAGTAGTATACGGGACAGAAACTATGGCTACACCTTC. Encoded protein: CASSIRDRNYGYTF.